This T cell receptor beta chain was obtained from a study of blood T cell repertoires in COVID-19 (dated by TCRdb to between 2020 and 2021). In terms of the full investigation: Samples covering the acute and convalescent phases of COVID-19 were provided by collaborators in the United States, Italy and Spain. The sample metadata nearly always contained a de-identified subject ID, COVID-19 status, age in years and sex. Deeply sampled blood TCRbeta repertoires from subjects exposed to, actively infected with, or recovered from COVID-19 were included in the dataset. The prospective study material was composed of cDNA or gDNA derived from T cells, B-cell-depleted T cells, or PBMCs. Samples were obtained from the ongoing ImmuneRACE study (first 160 participants) and from 1,000 to 1,500 subjects provided by 6 global collaborators. The repertoires were released in a freely available public database meant as a resource for research on the immune response to SARS-CoV-2. HLA class I and class II types, where available, came from metadata supplied by the sample provider rather than from assay-based typing.

This clone was observed once. Its antigen remains undetermined. Base qualities are missing; no much larger clone stands one base away. The CDR3 runs 14 amino acids, cysteine and phenylalanine included. Only the CDR3 part of the read is kept: 42 bases, read in frame from the first base. Reading the germline V gene (reference sequence) gives CDR1 MNHNY and CDR2 SVGAGI. V was cut back by 0 bases and J by 4 bases, leaving a gap of 9 bases between them. TCRbeta CDR3 regions were amplified from genomic DNA using the immunoSEQ Assay, a bias-controlled multiplex PCR. The source study handled its data this way. The number of nucleated cells in each sample was estimated by amplification of reference gene primers within the assay. To quantify the absolute abundance of each unique TCRbeta CDR3 rearrangement, sequence reads were collapsed and filtered. For each sample, productive Simpson clonality was calculated as the square root of Simpson's diversity index across productive rearrangements. What TCRdb holds here is the immuneACCESS table cut down to in-frame rearrangements. Part of the clones is not present; checked against another copy, under half of the missing clones reflect an unresolved V gene, and the others are unexplained. Clone size and V and J calls were adopted from that table, with D and trimming inferred from the DNA. The sample table contains around 200,000 clones; only one count was recorded for about 90% of them. Clones ranked in the top ten supply under 2.5% of the sample.

Whole blood was collected in K2EDTA tubes by collaborating institutions according to the institutions' own protocols. For TCRbeta analysis, collaborators shipped samples as frozen whole blood, isolated PBMCs, or DNA extracted from either of those sample types. The full study reports these points: Clinical and demographic metadata were provided uncurated, with the amount varying by source and participant.

Sequences were obtained from peripheral blood. This chain joins TRBV6-6 to TRBJ1-2; tentative D gene TRBD1, with 6 bases matching. This clonotype was obtained from a middle-aged man with active or convalescent COVID-19. The nucleotides are TGTGCCAGCAGTTACTCTACAGGGTTCTATGGCTACACCTTC. This yields the protein CASSYSTGFYGYTF.